This TCR beta chain stems from a study of regulatory T cells in long-lasting Graves disease. This clonotype was detected ten times or more. The antigen is not known. Regarding time point: newly diagnosed GD, antithyroid drugs for less than 3 months. Scientists built the TCR library using RNA that was extracted from PBMCs. Arm-PCR of CDR3 regions and iRepertoire HTBI primers were used to build TCR beta libraries. MiXCR, run by TCRdb on the multiplex PCR reads, gives a single entry per CDR3 protein. The sample holds 400,000 to 500,000 distinct CDR3 sequences, 15% seen once. Between the trimmed V and J ends, which lost 8 bases and 1 base, there was a span of 8 bases. CDR1 and CDR2 (germline): SEHNR, FQNEAQ (reference sequence). The CDR3 loop spans 12 amino acids. The study, taken as a whole, reports: Limited sample numbers may have lowered accuracy.

These data are also associated with another study on T cells in Graves' hyperthyroidism and ophthalmopathy.

The input for sequencing was peripheral blood mononuclear cells (PBMCs), taken at new diagnosis, from a patient treated with antithyroid drugs. The sequence derives from a woman aged 40 to 50 with Graves disease. The chain has TRBV7-9 and TRBJ1-2, with D possibly being TRBD1 (5 bases). Here the CDR3 reads CASGTGNYGYTF. The CDR3 coding sequence is TGTGCCAGCGGGACGGGTAACTATGGCTACACCTTC. The complete variable domain, with remaining parts taken from reference TRBV7-9 and TRBJ1-2, reads DTGVSQNPRHKITKRGQNVTFRCDPISEHNRLYWYRQTLGQGPEFLTYFQNEAQLEKSRLLSDRFSAERPKGSFSTLEIQRTEQGDSAMYLCASGTGNYGYTFGSGTRLTVV.